This TCR beta chain was captured by sequencing in a study of control samples from healthy donors and cancer patients. This clone is a singleton in its sample. CDR3 length: 11 residues. V was clipped by 0 bases and J by 9 bases, with 4 bases between them. CDR1 is SGHRS and CDR2 is YFSETQ in the germline V gene. Assay used: immunoSEQ multiplex PCR; TCRdb lists only in-frame clones, some missing. The repertoire holds roughly 70,000 clones, under 90% seen once, with 28% in the top ten. V and J are TRBV5-1 and TRBJ2-1; D gene ambiguous. The specimen sequenced was blood. The sequence derives from a man between 45 and 60 years old in good health. CDR3 coding DNA: TGCGCCAGCAGCTTGGATGTTGAGCAGTTCTTC. Its protein product is CASSLDVEQFF.